A selection of T cell receptor beta chains follows, all from one sample in a study of human T cells and chemical hapten exposure. TCRdb redid the calling of the RACE reads with MiXCR, one entry per CDR3 protein. The sample has around 260,000 distinct CDR3 sequences, over 8% seen once. The specimen comprised whole blood, sampled in connection with sensitization to the hapten diphenylcyclopropenone (DPC). The receptor set was obtained from a woman in her thirties or forties with alopecia areata. Some clones in this sample may be carry-over from other donors' samples. Each CDR3 is given with its conserved first and last residue.

j_gene,v_gene,len,CDR3aa
TRBJ1-1,TRBV7-9,13,CASTNQGAPEAFF
TRBJ1-1,TRBV12-3/TRBV12-4,16,CASSAVPGTQNTEAFF
TRBJ2-3,TRBV11-2,11,CASRGPDTQYF
TRBJ1-4,TRBV20-1,14,CSLTGISRDEKLFF
TRBJ2-3,TRBV5-6,13,CASSLGGPDTQYF
TRBJ2-2,TRBV7-2,15,CASSFGGLITGELFF
TRBJ1-1,TRBV6-5,18,CASRFAPPGAGGNTEAFF
TRBJ2-1,TRBV5-6,13,CASSLRRTGEQFF
TRBJ2-2,TRBV3-1,18,CASSQDPPGTSFTGELFF
TRBJ2-1,TRBV6-2/TRBV6-3,15,CASSRIAGGSDEQFF
TRBJ1-1,TRBV28,13,CASSTSENTEAFF
TRBJ2-5,TRBV2,15,CASSANSLGQETQYF
TRBJ2-7,TRBV28,12,CATSGDPYEQYF
TRBJ2-6,TRBV7-2,15,CASSLAGIGANVLTF
TRBJ1-2,TRBV2,14,CASSEAGNNYGYTF
TRBJ1-2,TRBV12-3/TRBV12-4,15,CASSIKDRRHYGYTF
TRBJ1-2,TRBV5-6,15,CASSLASGGDYGYTF
TRBJ2-1,TRBV5-1,18,CASSPRGRGPTSYNEQFF
TRBJ1-6,TRBV27,20,CASSYEPPLPGLLVNSPLHF
TRBJ1-1,TRBV7-9,16,CASSLSPGGLNTEAFF
TRBJ2-1,TRBV20-1,18,CSARDPKRVLSSYNEQFF
TRBJ2-2,TRBV29-1,12,CSVVPNTGELFF
TRBJ1-6,TRBV4-3,14,CASSQDPLNSPLHF
TRBJ2-3,TRBV28,16,CASSAIAGAGTDTQYF
TRBJ2-6,TRBV5-1,14,CASSLSSGANVLTF
TRBJ1-4,TRBV25-1,17,CASSEPPLRDGNEKLFF
TRBJ2-3,TRBV7-6,12,CASSLEYGTQYF
TRBJ2-5,TRBV7-2,15,CASRVGVWSQETQYF
TRBJ2-7,TRBV10-3,15,CAISLRADQSYEQYF
TRBJ1-6,TRBV27,13,CASSLSEGSPLHF
TRBJ1-4,TRBV12-3/TRBV12-4,11,CASSTQGKLFF
TRBJ1-5,TRBV12-3/TRBV12-4,12,CASSFEGQPQHF
TRBJ2-3,TRBV4-1,14,CASSLIGGLDTQYF
TRBJ2-2,TRBV7-9,14,CASSLELDTGELFF
TRBJ1-1,TRBV28,13,CASSLTLSTEAFF
TRBJ1-2,TRBV4-1,15,CANRHAPGGDYGYTF
TRBJ1-5,TRBV28,14,CASSPAGGNQPQHF
TRBJ2-1,TRBV9,16,CASSVGGTSPYNEQFF
TRBJ2-1,TRBV6-2/TRBV6-3,14,CASILTSGSFEQFF
TRBJ1-2,TRBV6-6,13,CASSYGQEYGYTF
TRBJ2-5,TRBV28,15,CASSFVAGVPETQYF
TRBJ2-2,TRBV6-5,17,CASSYEWSGGNTGELFF
TRBJ1-3,TRBV7-9,16,CASSSPGRRSGNTIYF
TRBJ2-5,TRBV5-1,12,CASSEESGLYYF
TRBJ1-4,TRBV10-3,16,CAIRAGLGLLNEKLFF